This paragraph covers one T cell receptor (beta chain) sequence. As yet, its antigen is unknown. In the PCR, 60 Vbeta and 13 Jbeta primers were used. The assay was immunoSEQ multiplex PCR, and TCRdb's table has in-frame clones only and misses some. The sample holds about 85,000 clones, more than 75% seen once. The data were taken from a study of cytomegalovirus exposure and HLA in healthy donors. General study findings and limits: Later work showed greater clonal expansion in HLA-associated TCR beta chains than in equally common others.

V was clipped by 10 bases and J by 6 bases; unmatched bases: 5. This CDR3 has 13 amino acids. The germline CDR1 and CDR2 sequences are ENHRY and SYGVKD. The chain couples TRBV10-3 to TRBJ1-6, with 8 bases that match TRBD1. This clonotype was obtained from a woman between 45 and 65 years old in good health and CMV-seropositive. The sequenced material came from PBMCs. CDR3 in DNA: TGTGCCACACGGACAGGGAGTAATTCACCCCTCCACTTT. Encoded protein: CATRTGSNSPLHF.